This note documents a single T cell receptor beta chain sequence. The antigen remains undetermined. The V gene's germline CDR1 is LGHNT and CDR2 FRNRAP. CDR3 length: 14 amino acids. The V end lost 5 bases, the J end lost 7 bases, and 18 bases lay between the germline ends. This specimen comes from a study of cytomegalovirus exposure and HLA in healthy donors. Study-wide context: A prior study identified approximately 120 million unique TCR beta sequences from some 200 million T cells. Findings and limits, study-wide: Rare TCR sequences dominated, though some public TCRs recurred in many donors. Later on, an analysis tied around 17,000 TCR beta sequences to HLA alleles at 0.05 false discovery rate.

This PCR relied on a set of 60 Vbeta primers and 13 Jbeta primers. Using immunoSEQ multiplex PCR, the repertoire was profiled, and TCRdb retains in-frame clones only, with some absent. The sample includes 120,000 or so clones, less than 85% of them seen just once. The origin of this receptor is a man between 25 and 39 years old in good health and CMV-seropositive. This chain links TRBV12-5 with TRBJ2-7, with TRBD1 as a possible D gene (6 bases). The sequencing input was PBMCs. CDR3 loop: CASGRGHPEGEQYF. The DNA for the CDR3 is TGTGCTAGTGGTCGGGGACACCCTGAGGGTGAGCAGTACTTC.